These 28 T cell receptor beta chains were all obtained from the same sample, sequenced in a study of blood T cell repertoires in COVID-19 (dated by TCRdb to 2020 to 2022). Libraries were prepared through the immunoSEQ multiplex PCR assay. Held by TCRdb, this immuneACCESS table contains in-frame sequences only and omits some clones. Under half of the omission traces to an unresolved V gene where checked; the cause of the rest is unknown. The sample table contains some 180,000 clones; only one count was recorded for approximately 82% of them. The biggest ten clones account for roughly 19% of the sample. Material: peripheral blood. Source of these receptors: a woman between 70 and 85 years old who had recovered from COVID-19.

The chain couples TRBV7-3 to TRBJ2-1; the match to TRBD2 covers 7 bases. The ends lost 5 bases at V and 9 bases at J; junction bases unmatched: 13. The V gene's germline CDR1 is SGHTA and CDR2 FQGTGA. The CDR3 covers 15 residues. The CDR3 loop reads CASSPQRGGLGEQFF. The CDR3 coding sequence is TGTGCCAGCAGCCCTCAGCGGGGCGGTCTCGGTGAGCAGTTCTTC.

The J gene is TRBJ2-3, the V gene TRBV6-5, with no clear D. V was pared by 0 bases and J by 6 bases, with 4 bases between. The CDR3 is made up of 12 amino acids. CDR1 MNHEY and CDR2 SVGAGI come from the germline V gene. CDR3 nucleotide sequence: TGTGCCAGCAGTTACTCGCGGGATACGCAGTATTTT. Residues: CASSYSRDTQYF.

This sequence joins TRBV30 and TRBJ1-2, with D unclear. The CDR3 is 13 amino acids. V lost 0 bases and J 8 bases, leaving 13 bases between the germline ends. The germline gives CDR1 GTSNPN, CDR2 SVGIG (reference sequence). Here the CDR3 DNA reads TGTGCCTGGAGTGTAGCGGGATCGGGGGGCTACACCTTC. It specifies CAWSVAGSGGYTF.

The chain is built from TRBV7-2 and TRBJ1-2; the match to TRBD1 covers 8 bases. The CDR3 is 19 amino acids. Looked up from germline, CDR1 is SGHTA and CDR2 is FQGNSA. Losses at the gene ends were 6 bases for V and 4 bases for J; bases not matched to a gene: 22. CDR3 DNA sequence: TGTGCCAGCAGTCTTAGGATCCGGGACAGGACTTTCGGGGGCTATGGCTACACCTTC. Its protein product is CASSLRIRDRTFGGYGYTF.

V usage is TRBV6-2 or TRBV6-3 and J usage is TRBJ1-2; D is undetermined. The CDR3 extends over 12 amino acids. Germline V gene sequence: CDR1 MNHEY, CDR2 SVGEGT. With 2 bases removed from V and 6 bases from J, the gap between germline ends came to 7 bases. For the CDR3, the DNA is TGTGCCAGCAGTTACAGGGAGGATGGCTACACCTTC. Protein product: CASSYREDGYTF.

This clone turned up a few times. The gene calls are TRBV15 and TRBJ1-2; the D gene is possibly TRBD1 (6 bases). The CDR3 has 14 residues. V was shortened by 1 base and J by 7 bases, with 13 bases between the two germline ends. Germline CDR1 and CDR2: LNHNV and YYDKDF (reference sequence). CDR3 protein: CATSRGPGAGGYTF. CDR3 in DNA: TGTGCCACCAGCAGAGGGCCAGGGGCAGGTGGCTACACCTTC. The whole variable domain, filled in from reference TRBV15 and TRBJ1-2, reads DAMVIQNPRYQVTQFGKPVTLSCSQTLNHNVMYWYQQKSSQAPKLLFHYYDKDFNNEADTPDNFQSRRPNTSFCFLDIRSPGLGDTAMYLCATSRGPGAGGYTFGSGTRLTVV.

This clone was detected only a few times. This chain links TRBV7-2 with TRBJ1-6, with unresolved D. V dropped 3 bases and J dropped 10 bases, with 7 bases sitting between them. This CDR3 has 12 residues. Germline CDR1 is SGHTA and CDR2 is FQGNSA. This CDR3 is CASSLFGSPLHF. The CDR3 DNA is TGTGCCAGCAGCTTGTTTGGCTCACCCCTCCACTTT.

The chain recombines TRBV11-2 with TRBJ2-3, with a weak D call TRBD1 (6 bases). Germline V lookup: CDR1 SGHAT, CDR2 FQNNGV. The V end lost 1 base, the J end lost 2 bases, and 10 bases lay between the germline ends. The CDR3 spans 15 residues. The CDR3 DNA is TGTGCCAGCAGCTTAGTGCAGGGGCCCACAGATACGCAGTATTTT. Its translation: CASSLVQGPTDTQYF.

This clone appeared a few times. The J gene is TRBJ2-3, the V gene TRBV19; TRBD2 aligns across 9 bases. Per germline, CDR1 LNHDA and CDR2 SQIVND (reference sequence). After removal of 3 bases from V and 8 bases from J, the junction contained 12 bases not matched to a gene. The CDR3 runs 16 residues. The CDR3 DNA sequence: TGTGCCAGTAGTATTCACGCGGGAGGGACCTGGGGTACGCAGTATTTT. Protein product: CASSIHAGGTWGTQYF.

This chain uses TRBV7-2 with TRBJ2-1, with 8 bases aligning to TRBD2. The CDR3 has 15 residues. Germline loops: CDR1 SGHTA, CDR2 FQGNSA. Trimming cost V 4 bases and J 0 bases; bases outside gene matches: 2. CDR3 DNA: TGTGCCAGCAGCTCGGGAGGGCGCTCCTACAATGAGCAGTTCTTC. Protein product: CASSSGGRSYNEQFF.

J is TRBJ2-6 and V is TRBV2; no clear D gene. The CDR3 length is 14 residues. V was clipped by 6 bases and J by 0 bases, with 6 bases between them. Germline assignment: CDR1 SNHLY and CDR2 FYNNEI. The CDR3 DNA reads as TGTGCCAGCAGCGCTAACTCTGGGGCCAACGTCCTGACTTTC. Amino acid sequence: CASSANSGANVLTF.

The chain links TRBV7-3 to TRBJ2-1, with no clear D. Deletions cut 2 bases from V and 0 bases from J, with 8 bases between. This CDR3 has 15 amino acids. Germline values: CDR1 SGHTA, CDR2 FQGTGA. This chain's CDR3 is CASSLGTSSYNEQFF. The DNA for the CDR3 is TGTGCCAGCAGCTTAGGTACGAGCTCCTACAATGAGCAGTTCTTC.

The rearrangement uses TRBV9 and TRBJ1-4; D gene unclear. The V end lost 1 base, the J end lost 7 bases, and 11 bases lay between the germline ends. The length of the CDR3 is 14 residues. Germline V gene data show CDR1 as SGDLS and CDR2 as YYNGEE. CDR3 in amino acids: CASSVSQVGEKLFF. The CDR3 nucleotides are TGTGCCAGCAGCGTATCTCAGGTTGGTGAAAAACTGTTTTTT. Together with reference TRBV9 and TRBJ1-4, the CDR3 gives the full variable domain: DSGVTQTPKHLITATGQRVTLRCSPRSGDLSVYWYQQSLDQGLQFLIQYYNGEERAKGNILERFSAQQFPDLHSELNLSSLELGDSALYFCASSVSQVGEKLFFGSGTQLSVL.

This clone was seen only once. The rearrangement uses TRBV30 and TRBJ2-7; maybe TRBD1 (6 bases). Per the germline V gene, CDR1 is GTSNPN and CDR2 is SVGIG (reference sequence). V gave up 1 base and J gave up 4 bases, with 20 bases separating them. This CDR3 region has 16 residues. The CDR3 DNA follows: TGTGCCTGGAGTGGGGGGCCTGTGGGGAAGGTGTACGAGCAGTACTTC. This encodes CAWSGGPVGKVYEQYF.

The V and J genes are TRBV28 and TRBJ2-3; possibly TRBD2 for D (5 bases). Trimming took off 6 bases at V and 6 bases at J, with 10 bases between the two ends. The CDR3 is made up of 12 amino acids. Germline V gene lookup returns CDR1 MDHEN and CDR2 SYDVKM. For the CDR3, the DNA is TGTGCCAGCAGCAGACTATCCGATACGCAGTATTTT. Encoded protein: CASSRLSDTQYF.

This rearrangement joins TRBV5-1 to TRBJ1-1; TRBD1 matches at 8 bases. Looked up from germline, CDR1 is SGHRS and CDR2 is YFSETQ. Trimming cost V 0 bases and J 2 bases; bases outside gene matches: 3. This CDR3 contains 15 residues. In DNA form, the CDR3 reads TGCGCCAGCAGCTTGGCTACAGGGGGAAACACTGAAGCTTTCTTT. Protein: CASSLATGGNTEAFF. The variable domain in full, with the rest retrieved from reference TRBV5-1 and TRBJ1-1, is KAGVTQTPRYLIKTRGQQVTLSCSPISGHRSVSWYQQTPGQGLQFLFEYFSETQRNKGNFPGRFSGRQFSNSRSEMNVSTLELGDSALYLCASSLATGGNTEAFFGQGTRLTVV.

This clone has only one observation. This chain connects TRBV20-1 to TRBJ2-5, with 9 bases matching TRBD2. V shed 3 bases and J 2 bases; nucleotides not matched to a gene: 7. This CDR3 is 15 amino acids long. The germline gives CDR1 DFQATT, CDR2 SNEGSKA (reference sequence). This CDR3 reads CSASPLAGLQETQYF. The CDR3 DNA reads TGCAGTGCTAGTCCTCTAGCGGGGCTACAAGAGACCCAGTACTTC.

This clone was seen only a few times. The CDR3 sequence: CASSGDRNQPQHF. In nucleotides, the CDR3 is TGTGCCAGCAGCGGGGACAGGAATCAGCCCCAGCATTTT. The genes are TRBV9 and TRBJ1-5; 8 bases line up with TRBD1. Trimming cost V 3 bases and J 4 bases; bases outside gene matches: 0. Per the germline V gene, CDR1 is SGDLS and CDR2 is YYNGEE. The CDR3 spans 13 residues. The entire variable domain, with the rest obtained from reference TRBV9 and TRBJ1-5, is as follows: DSGVTQTPKHLITATGQRVTLRCSPRSGDLSVYWYQQSLDQGLQFLIQYYNGEERAKGNILERFSAQQFPDLHSELNLSSLELGDSALYFCASSGDRNQPQHFGDGTRLSIL.

This chain uses TRBV5-4 with TRBJ2-7; tentative D call: TRBD1 (6 bases). CDR3 length: 14 amino acids. The V end lost 3 bases, the J end lost 2 bases, and 12 bases lay between the germline ends. Looked up from germline, CDR1 is SGHNT and CDR2 is YYREEE (reference sequence). The CDR3 spells CASSSPGVPYEQYF. DNA for the CDR3: TGTGCCAGCAGCTCCCCAGGGGTTCCCTACGAGCAGTACTTC. Full variable domain (remainder filled in from reference TRBV5-4 and TRBJ2-7): ETGVTQSPTHLIKTRGQQVTLRCSSQSGHNTVSWYQQALGQGPQFIFQYYREEENGRGNFPPRFSGLQFPNYSSELNVNALELDDSALYLCASSSPGVPYEQYFGPGTRLTVT.

The genes are TRBV5-5 and TRBJ2-7; a possible D gene is TRBD1 (6 bases). Germline V gene data show CDR1 as SGHKS and CDR2 as YYEKEE (reference sequence). This CDR3 contains 13 residues. V was cut by 4 bases and J by 2 bases, with 10 bases left in between. The CDR3 DNA is TGTGCCAGCAGCGGGGGCGGAGCCTACGAGCAGTACTTC. Translated: CASSGGGAYEQYF.

V gene TRBV9 combines with J gene TRBJ2-3, with D possibly being TRBD2 (6 bases). V was pared by 5 bases and J by 2 bases, with 12 bases between. Germline values: CDR1 SGDLS, CDR2 YYNGEE. The CDR3 covers 14 residues. The DNA for the CDR3 is TGTGCCAGCAGTCTAGGGACTGACACAGATACGCAGTATTTT. Its translation: CASSLGTDTDTQYF.

The CDR3 DNA is TGTGCCTGGAGTCCCGGGACAGCGACCTACGAGCAGTACTTC. Its protein product is CAWSPGTATYEQYF. The rearrangement links TRBV30 to TRBJ2-7; 7 bases agree with TRBD1. Germline CDR1 reads GTSNPN; CDR2 reads SVGIG (reference sequence). This CDR3 is built from 14 residues. The junction had 6 bases not matched to a gene; V was cut back by 2 bases and J by 2 bases. Filled out from reference TRBV30 and TRBJ2-7, the complete variable domain reads SQTIHQWPATLVQPVGSPLSLECTVEGTSNPNLYWYRQAAGRGLQLLFYSVGIGQISSEVPQNLSASRPQDRQFILSSKKLLLSDSGFYLCAWSPGTATYEQYFGPGTRLTVT.

The V call is TRBV6-1, the J call TRBJ1-2; 7 bases are a match to TRBD1. The CDR3 runs 15 residues. CDR1 and CDR2 (germline): MNHNS, SASEGT. V was pared by 1 base and J by 6 bases, with 8 bases of the junction left unmatched. The CDR3 sequence: CASSEDHRGPNGYTF. The CDR3 region has the DNA TGTGCCAGCAGTGAAGATCACAGGGGACCTAATGGCTACACCTTC.

The genes are TRBV20-1 and TRBJ2-1, with TRBD2 identical over 10 bases. The V segment lost 3 bases and the J segment 7 bases; nucleotides outside the gene matches: 9. Germline V gene data show CDR1 as DFQATT and CDR2 as SNEGSKA (reference sequence). This CDR3 is 15 amino acids long. The CDR3 nucleotides read TGCAGTGCTAGTTCGTCTAGCGGGGGAGGAAATGAGCAGTTCTTC. Its translation is CSASSSSGGGNEQFF.

This chain joins TRBV2 and TRBJ1-6; 7 bases are a match to TRBD1. Germline CDR1 and CDR2: SNHLY and FYNNEI. The CDR3 length is 14 residues. With 7 bases clipped from V and 10 bases from J, the junction kept 10 bases outside the gene matches. The CDR3 is CASNLNRGWSPLHF. CDR3 in DNA: TGTGCCAGCAACCTAAACAGGGGTTGGTCACCCCTCCACTTT.

CDR3 residues: CASSHLSSTDTQYF. The CDR3 nucleotides read TGTGCCAGCAGCCACCTATCTAGCACAGATACGCAGTATTTT. The chain has TRBV3-1 (or the pseudogene TRBV3-2) and TRBJ2-3; D remains ambiguous. Per germline, CDR1 LGHDT and CDR2 YNNKEL (reference sequence). Trimming removed 3 bases at V and 0 bases at J, with 7 bases between. The CDR3 runs to 14 residues.

This clone has just one count. This sequence joins TRBV30 and TRBJ2-1; TRBD1 matches 8 bases. Germline CDR1 is GTSNPN and CDR2 is SVGIG (reference sequence). The CDR3 length is 13 residues. Losses at the gene ends were 5 bases for V and 4 bases for J; bases not matched to a gene: 4. The CDR3 DNA reads as TGTGCCTGGCGGACAGGGACTTACAATGAGCAGTTCTTC. Its translation is CAWRTGTYNEQFF. The full variable domain, with the rest looked up from reference TRBV30 and TRBJ2-1, is SQTIHQWPATLVQPVGSPLSLECTVEGTSNPNLYWYRQAAGRGLQLLFYSVGIGQISSEVPQNLSASRPQDRQFILSSKKLLLSDSGFYLCAWRTGTYNEQFFGPGTRLTVL.

J is TRBJ2-5 and V is TRBV2; D might be TRBD1 (5 bases). Germline assignment: CDR1 SNHLY and CDR2 FYNNEI. This CDR3 spans 13 amino acids. Trimming took off 5 bases at V and 1 base at J, with 8 bases between the two ends. CDR3 nucleotides: TGTGCCAGCAGTCAGGGATTCCAAGAGACCCAGTACTTC. This encodes CASSQGFQETQYF.